Sequencing of this TCR beta chain was carried out in a study of shared clonotypes between healthy human individuals. The protocol was immunoSEQ multiplex PCR, while the TCRdb copy is restricted to in-frame clones and leaves out a portion. The sample shows roughly 2.1 million clones, just over 90% of them seen only once. CD45RO-negative CD8 cells positively selected for CCR7 made up the naive population, which excluded terminally differentiated effector memory CD45RA+ cells. This TCR came from a man between 18 and 29 years old in good health. Some clones in this sample may be carry-over from other donors' samples. The sample taken for sequencing was naive CD8+ T cells from PBMCs.

In DNA, the CDR3 is TGTGCCAGCAGCTTAGACAGGATCTCCTACGAGCAGTACTTC. Amino acids: CASSLDRISYEQYF. The chain has TRBV11-3 and TRBJ2-7; D gene unclear. Trimming removed 0 bases at V and 0 bases at J, with 6 bases between. The germline V gene encodes CDR1 SGHNT and CDR2 YENEEA. The CDR3 has 14 residues.